These 19 T cell receptor beta chains came from one sample sequenced in a study of blood T cell repertoires in COVID-19. Sequenced by immunoSEQ multiplex PCR; TCRdb stores in-frame clones only, minus some. The sample holds roughly 30,000 clones, 87% seen once. The source material was peripheral blood. The receptors were sampled from a human donor in a cohort sampled during active COVID-19.

This chain links TRBV2 with TRBJ1-2, with 11 bases that match TRBD1. V shed 6 bases, J shed 6 bases, and the junction held 0 bases outside the gene matches. Germline V lookup: CDR1 SNHLY, CDR2 FYNNEI. This CDR3 contains 12 residues. The CDR3 reads CASRDRGHGYTF. CDR3 nucleotide sequence: TGTGCCAGCAGGGACAGGGGGCATGGCTACACCTTC.

The V call is TRBV10-3, the J call TRBJ2-1; a weak D match, TRBD2 (5 bases). CDR1 is ENHRY, CDR2 SYGVKD, per germline. Trimming took 2 bases from V and 7 from J, leaving 9 bases between them. This CDR3 region has 13 residues. The CDR3 nucleotides read TGTGCCATCAGTGAGGGGGAGTGGAATGAGCAGTTCTTC. It is translated as CAISEGEWNEQFF.

The rearrangement links TRBV16 to TRBJ2-1; 12 nucleotides agree with TRBD2. V was pared by 4 bases and J by 10 bases, with 8 bases of the junction left unmatched. From germline, CDR1 is KGHSY and CDR2 FQNENV. The length of the CDR3 is 15 residues. DNA for the CDR3: TGTGCCAGCAGCCCGACTAGCGGGGGTATGGGGGAGCAGTTCTTC. Translated: CASSPTSGGMGEQFF.

This clone has a single count. This sequence joins TRBV3-1 (or the pseudogene TRBV3-2) and TRBJ1-2; a weak D match, TRBD1 (5 bases). CDR3 length equals 15 residues. Germline-derived CDR1 and CDR2 are LGHDT and YNNKEL (reference sequence). Between the trimmed V and J ends, which lost 2 bases and 1 base, there was a span of 11 bases. The CDR3 DNA reads TGTGCCAGCAGCCAAATGATCGGGGGTAACTATGGCTACACCTTC. Protein: CASSQMIGGNYGYTF.

The chain links TRBV6-1 to TRBJ1-2; D gene uncertain. The ends were cut back, 2 bases at V and 7 bases at J, with 14 bases in the middle. CDR3 length: 14 amino acids. CDR1 is MNHNS, CDR2 SASEGT, per germline. CDR3 amino acids: CASSERGSRSGYTF. The CDR3 nucleotides read TGTGCCAGCAGTGAACGGGGTTCTAGGAGTGGCTACACCTTC.

V and J are TRBV15 and TRBJ1-5; 8 nucleotides match TRBD1. V was clipped by 1 base and J by 7 bases; unmatched bases: 3. CDR3 length: 14 amino acids. Germline V gene data show CDR1 as LNHNV and CDR2 as YYDKDF (reference sequence). The CDR3 is CATSRVQGAQPQHF. CDR3 nucleotides: TGTGCCACCAGCAGAGTCCAGGGGGCCCAGCCCCAGCATTTT.

This clone has just a few counts. V usage is TRBV5-4 and J usage is TRBJ1-2, with TRBD1 as a possible D gene (5 bases). The CDR3 sequence is 13 residues long. Germline loops: CDR1 SGHNT, CDR2 YYREEE (reference sequence). V was shortened by 1 base and J by 7 bases, with 11 bases between the two germline ends. CDR3 coding DNA: TGTGCCAGCAGCTTGCCGGGGGAGGGTGGCTACACCTTC. This gives the protein CASSLPGEGGYTF.

The V call is TRBV6-5, the J call TRBJ2-1; 8 positions match TRBD2. Germline values: CDR1 MNHEY, CDR2 SVGAGI. Germline trimming cut 4 bases from V and 2 bases from J; bases unmatched to any gene: 4. There are 15 residues in the CDR3. Here the CDR3 reads CASSSRLATYNEQFF. CDR3 sequence (DNA): TGTGCCAGCAGTTCGCGACTAGCGACCTACAATGAGCAGTTCTTC.

The chain carries TRBV18 and TRBJ1-2; perhaps TRBD1 as D (6 bases). CDR3 length equals 13 residues. Trimming pared 4 bases from V and 3 bases from J, leaving 9 bases between. Germline assignment: CDR1 KGHSH and CDR2 LQKENI. The CDR3: CASSLKGDYGYTF. The CDR3 DNA sequence: TGTGCCAGCTCACTAAAGGGGGACTATGGCTACACCTTC.

The rearrangement links TRBV11-2 to TRBJ2-3, with 10 bases lining up with TRBD1. Germline V gives CDR1 SGHAT, CDR2 FQNNGV. The J segment lost 5 bases and the V segment lost 5 bases, leaving 4 bases of the junction unmatched. The CDR3 is 14 amino acids. The CDR3 DNA sequence: TGTGCCAGCAGCCAAGGACAGGGGGGAGATACGCAGTATTTT. Its translation is CASSQGQGGDTQYF.

This clone appeared once. The chain carries TRBV7-8 and TRBJ2-3; 12 nucleotides line up with TRBD2. With 5 bases clipped from V and 0 bases from J, the junction kept 6 bases outside the gene matches. There are 17 residues in the CDR3. Germline assignment: CDR1 SGHVS and CDR2 FQNEAQ. The CDR3 loop reads CASSKRLAGASTDTQYF. The CDR3 DNA follows: TGTGCCAGCAGCAAGCGACTAGCGGGGGCTAGCACAGATACGCAGTATTTT.

This chain joins TRBV19 and TRBJ2-1; 8 positions match TRBD2. CDR1 and CDR2 from the germline V gene are LNHDA and SQIVND (reference sequence). The CDR3 extends over 13 amino acids. V was pared by 5 bases and J by 9 bases, with 6 bases of the junction left unmatched. CDR3: CASSRGGLGEQFF. The CDR3 region has the DNA TGTGCCAGTAGTCGGGGGGGCCTTGGTGAGCAGTTCTTC.

This clone was recorded a few times. The V gene is TRBV4-3, the J gene TRBJ2-7; 11 nucleotides align to TRBD2. Trimming cost V 1 base and J 4 bases; bases outside gene matches: 9. The CDR3 is 17 amino acids. The V gene's germline CDR1 is LGHNA and CDR2 YSLEER. The CDR3 DNA reads TGCGCCAGCAGCCAAGGGATAGCGGGAGGGCGAATATACGAGCAGTACTTC. It is translated as CASSQGIAGGRIYEQYF.

The chain employs TRBV7-8 and TRBJ2-3; 12 positions match TRBD2. V shed 5 bases and J 5 bases; nucleotides not matched to a gene: 8. The CDR3 is 16 residues long. In germline, CDR1 is SGHVS, CDR2 FQNEAQ. The CDR3 region is CASSARLAGVVDTQYF. The CDR3 bases are TGTGCCAGCAGCGCCAGACTAGCGGGAGTAGTAGATACGCAGTATTTT.

V usage is TRBV5-1 and J usage is TRBJ2-3; TRBD2 matches 11 bases. V gave up 4 bases and J gave up 6 bases; unmatched junction bases: 19. Germline V gene lookup returns CDR1 SGHRS and CDR2 YFSETQ. The CDR3 loop spans 19 amino acids. CDR3 bases: TGCGCCAGCAGCCCCCCCAAACTTAGCGGGGGGGCCCAACAGGATACGCAGTATTTT. The encoded protein is CASSPPKLSGGAQQDTQYF.

This clone was counted a few times. V usage is TRBV5-1 and J usage is TRBJ2-7; 10 bases match TRBD1. Germline V gene data show CDR1 as SGHRS and CDR2 as YFSETQ. The CDR3 spans 16 residues. The J segment lost 4 bases and the V segment lost 0 bases, leaving 7 bases of the junction unmatched. CDR3 DNA: TGCGCCAGCAGCTTGGATGGACAGGGGGAAAGGTACGAGCAGTACTTC. As protein: CASSLDGQGERYEQYF.

The chain is built from TRBV6-5 and TRBJ2-7; D gene ambiguous. This CDR3 is built from 13 residues. Between the trimmed V and J ends, which lost 6 bases and 5 bases, there was a span of 14 bases. Looked up from germline, CDR1 is MNHEY and CDR2 is SVGAGI. The CDR3 protein is CASSRLRRDEQYF. The CDR3 DNA reads as TGTGCCAGCAGCCGACTCCGCCGGGACGAGCAGTACTTC.

The CDR3 sequence: CATSRAATSGGRNEQFF. DNA for the CDR3: TGTGCCACCAGCAGAGCCGCCACTAGCGGGGGGAGGAATGAGCAGTTCTTC. The J gene is TRBJ2-1, the V gene TRBV15, with TRBD2 matching 12 bases. Per germline, CDR1 LNHNV and CDR2 YYDKDF (reference sequence). The ends lost 1 base at V and 7 bases at J; junction bases unmatched: 8. The CDR3 has 17 residues.

This chain connects TRBV5-1 to TRBJ2-7; TRBD1 might be the D (7 bases). This CDR3 is 13 amino acids long. Trimming removed 4 bases from V and 4 bases from J, with 12 bases in between. Looked up from germline, CDR1 is SGHRS and CDR2 is YFSETQ. The CDR3 DNA follows: TGCGCCAGCAGCGCGGGACAGCTATACGAGCAGTACTTC. Its protein product is CASSAGQLYEQYF.